A selection of T cell receptor beta chains follows, all from one sample in a study of shared clonotypes between healthy human individuals. Produced via immunoSEQ multiplex PCR; TCRdb's table is partial and in-frame only. The data contain about 380,000 clones, just over 95% of them singletons. Specimen: memory CD8+ T cells sorted from blood. The receptors here all came from a young man in good health. The CDR3 runs from the conserved cysteine through the conserved F or W. D genes are given only for firm matches. The size entry is marked missing in some rows and otherwise reads once, few, many or a size class.

j_call v_call d_call clone_size cdr3_aa cdr3_nt
TRBJ1-5 TRBV28 TRBD1 NA CASSDRGYSNQPQHF TGTGCCAGCAGTGACAGGGGGTACAGCAATCAGCCCCAGCATTTT
TRBJ2-2 TRBV30 TRBD1 NA CAWRKWGTGGSGELFF TGTGCCTGGAGAAAGTGGGGGACAGGGGGCTCCGGGGAGCTGTTTTTT
TRBJ2-1 TRBV18 NA NA CASSPLIGGGGGGPYNEQFF TGTGCCAGCTCACCCCTCATAGGAGGTGGGGGCGGGGGCCCCTACAATGAGCAGTTCTTC
TRBJ2-2 TRBV9 TRBD1 NA CASSPRQGPDTGELFF TGTGCCAGCAGCCCGCGACAGGGACCTGACACCGGGGAGCTGTTTTTT
TRBJ2-6 TRBV10-3 NA few CAISGHSGANVLTF TGTGCCATCAGTGGACACTCTGGGGCCAACGTCCTGACTTTC
TRBJ2-7 TRBV27 TRBD2 once CASSLGTSGRGYEQYF TGTGCCAGCAGTCTAGGGACTAGCGGGAGAGGCTACGAGCAGTACTTC
TRBJ1-5 TRBV7-9 NA NA CASRGQPQHF TGTGCCAGCAGAGGACAGCCCCAGCATTTT
TRBJ2-2 TRBV6-6 TRBD2 NA CASRLTSGSNTGELFF TGTGCCAGCAGACTTACTAGCGGGAGTAACACCGGGGAGCTGTTTTTT
TRBJ2-3 TRBV13 NA once CASSLGWLGTDTQYF TGTGCCAGCAGCTTAGGTTGGCTCGGCACAGATACGCAGTATTTT
TRBJ2-3 TRBV29-1 TRBD2 once CSVEEGGRSTDTQYF TGCAGCGTTGAAGAAGGCGGGAGGTCCACAGATACGCAGTATTTT
TRBJ2-1 TRBV5-1 TRBD2 NA CASTLTSGYNEQFF TGCGCCAGCACCTTAACTAGCGGCTACAATGAGCAGTTCTTC
TRBJ2-7 TRBV9 NA NA CASSVEAGAPDEQYF TGTGCCAGCAGCGTAGAGGCAGGGGCCCCGGACGAGCAGTACTTC
TRBJ2-2 TRBV27 TRBD2 NA CASMTSALTGTGELFF TGTGCCAGCATGACTAGCGCTCTTACGGGCACCGGGGAGCTGTTTTTT
TRBJ1-5 TRBV6-5 TRBD1 NA CASSGTGGNQPQHF TGTGCCAGCAGTGGGACAGGGGGCAATCAGCCCCAGCATTTT
TRBJ2-3 TRBV18 NA once CASSRAEADTQYF TGTGCCAGCTCACGGGCGGAGGCGGATACGCAGTATTTT
TRBJ1-3 TRBV29-1 TRBD1 NA CSVSDRAGNTIYF TGCAGCGTTAGTGACAGGGCTGGAAACACCATATATTTT
TRBJ2-1 TRBV6-1 TRBD1 NA CASSPTGGNEQFF TGTGCCAGCAGCCCAACAGGGGGCAATGAGCAGTTCTTC
TRBJ2-3 TRBV7-7 NA NA CASSFPTSTDTQYF TGTGCTAGCAGCTTCCCAACTAGCACAGATACGCAGTATTTT
TRBJ1-1 TRBV2 TRBD1 NA CASSAQGPNTEAFF TGTGCCAGCAGTGCACAGGGGCCGAACACTGAAGCTTTCTTT
TRBJ1-6 TRBV7-2 NA NA CASSLQADNSPLHF TGTGCCAGCAGCTTACAGGCAGATAATTCACCCCTCCACTTT
TRBJ2-1 TRBV7-2 NA NA CASSASNEQFF TGTGCCAGCAGCGCTAGCAATGAGCAGTTCTTC
TRBJ2-3 TRBV30 TRBD2 once CAWSVTSADTQYF TGTGCCTGGAGTGTAACTAGCGCAGATACGCAGTATTTT
TRBJ2-3 TRBV18 NA NA CASSPIQGLAGGTDTQYF TGTGCCAGCTCACCGATACAGGGCCTAGCCGGGGGCACAGATACGCAGTATTTT
TRBJ2-3 TRBV7-3 NA NA CASSLSWGEVDTQYF TGTGCCAGCAGCTTATCGTGGGGAGAGGTAGATACGCAGTATTTT
TRBJ2-4 TRBV30 NA NA CAWGAKNIQYF TGTGCCTGGGGGGCCAAAAACATTCAGTACTTC
TRBJ1-4 TRBV27 NA NA CASSLSTATNEKLFF TGTGCCAGCAGTTTATCGACAGCAACTAATGAAAAACTGTTTTTT
TRBJ2-1 TRBV5-6 NA NA CASSSPHSWLMNEQFF TGTGCCAGCAGCTCCCCCCATTCCTGGCTTATGAATGAGCAGTTCTTC
TRBJ2-3 TRBV6-1 NA NA CASSREFGTDTQYF TGTGCCAGCAGCCGGGAGTTCGGGACAGATACGCAGTATTTT
TRBJ2-7 TRBV7-2 NA NA CASSLVLTYEQYF TGTGCCAGCAGCTTAGTTCTGACATACGAGCAGTACTTC
TRBJ2-2 TRBV2 NA NA CASHAPTNTGELFF TGTGCCAGTCATGCCCCAACGAACACCGGGGAGCTGTTTTTT
TRBJ1-1 TRBV27 TRBD1 NA CANSLTGGAQRDTEAFF TGTGCCAATTCCCTTACAGGGGGCGCGCAGAGGGACACTGAAGCTTTCTTT
TRBJ1-2 TRBV28 NA NA CASRKQTLGVADGYTF TGTGCCAGCAGAAAACAAACGCTGGGGGTGGCCGATGGCTACACCTTC
TRBJ1-1 TRBV10-3 NA once CAISGLPGPTNTEAFF TGTGCCATCAGTGGGTTGCCGGGACCCACGAACACTGAAGCTTTCTTT
TRBJ2-4 TRBV9 NA NA CASSESGAKNIQYF TGTGCCAGCAGCGAAAGCGGGGCCAAAAACATTCAGTACTTC
TRBJ2-1 TRBV4-2 TRBD2 NA CASSQGPIAGRYNEQFF TGTGCCAGCAGCCAAGGCCCCATAGCGGGTCGATACAATGAGCAGTTCTTC
TRBJ2-5 TRBV28 TRBD2 NA CASSSLLAGAPQETQYF TGTGCCAGCAGTTCCCTCCTAGCGGGAGCGCCACAAGAGACCCAGTACTTC
TRBJ2-4 TRBV28 NA NA CASSPIAKNIQYF TGTGCCAGCAGTCCAATAGCCAAAAACATTCAGTACTTC
TRBJ1-1 TRBV19 NA once CASSLTVFTEAFF TGTGCCAGTAGCCTAACGGTGTTCACTGAAGCTTTCTTT
TRBJ2-7 TRBV10-3 NA NA CAISEVYEQYF TGTGCCATCAGTGAGGTCTACGAGCAGTACTTC
TRBJ1-1 TRBV2 TRBD1 NA CASVDQGAGTEAFF TGTGCCAGCGTGGATCAGGGGGCGGGGACTGAAGCTTTCTTT
TRBJ2-7 TRBV5-5 NA NA CASSDRGRAYEQYF TGTGCCAGCAGCGACCGGGGGAGAGCCTACGAGCAGTACTTC
TRBJ1-2 TRBV27 NA NA CASSRRPANYGYTF TGTGCCAGCAGTCGGAGGCCAGCTAACTATGGCTACACCTTC
TRBJ2-7 TRBV7-2 NA NA CASSSSSTRTSDEQYF TGTGCCAGCAGCTCCTCCTCAACTAGAACGTCGGATGAGCAGTACTTC